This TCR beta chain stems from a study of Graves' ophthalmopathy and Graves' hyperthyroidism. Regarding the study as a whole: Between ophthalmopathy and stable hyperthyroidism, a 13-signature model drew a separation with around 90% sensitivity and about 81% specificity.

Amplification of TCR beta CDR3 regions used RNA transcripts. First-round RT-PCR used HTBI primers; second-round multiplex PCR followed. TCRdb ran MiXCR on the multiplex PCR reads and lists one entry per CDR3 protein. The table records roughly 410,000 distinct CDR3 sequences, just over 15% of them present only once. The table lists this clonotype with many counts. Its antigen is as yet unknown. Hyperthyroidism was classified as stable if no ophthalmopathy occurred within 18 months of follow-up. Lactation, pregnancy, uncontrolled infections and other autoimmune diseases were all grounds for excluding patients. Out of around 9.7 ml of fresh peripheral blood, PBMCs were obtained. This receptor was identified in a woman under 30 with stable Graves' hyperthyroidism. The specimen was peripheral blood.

The DNA for the CDR3 is TGCGCCAGCAGCCTGAATACCTACTCCTACGAGCAGTACTTC. Translation gives CASSLNTYSYEQYF. The rearrangement links TRBV5-1 to TRBJ2-7; D gene unclear. Germline CDR1 and CDR2: SGHRS and YFSETQ. V lost 4 bases and J lost 0, with 11 bases in between. This CDR3 is 14 amino acids long.